This T cell receptor (beta chain) was identified in a study of blood T cell repertoires in COVID-19. Study as a whole: Collection of acute and convalescent COVID-19 samples took place in the United States, Italy and Spain. PBMCs, B-cell-depleted T cells, or T cells were the source of the cDNA or gDNA that made up the material.

Original processing methods: Estimation of nucleated cell counts relied on the amplification of reference gene primers. This table comes from immunoSEQ multiplex PCR, and its TCRdb copy is limited to in-frame clones, with some not included. V and J calls and clone size are those listed in that table; D and trimming were worked out from the DNA. The table lists about 210,000 clones, approximately 90% of them singletons. V lost 3 bases to trimming and J lost 5 bases, with 8 bases between them. Germline values: CDR1 SEHNR, CDR2 FQNEAQ (reference sequence). The CDR3 extends over 12 amino acids. V is TRBV7-9 and J is TRBJ2-7; tentative D call: TRBD1 (6 bases). Sequencing used peripheral blood. The source of this sequence is a man aged 25-40 years with acute or convalescent COVID-19. The DNA for the CDR3 is TGTGCCAGCAGCTTGACAGGTGACGAGCAGTACTTC. Protein product: CASSLTGDEQYF.